The text below deals with one TCR beta chain. The sample holds many counts of this clonotype. Its antigen is currently not known. The record has no base qualities; no much larger clone is one base away. The data derive from a study of early T cells in non-severe SARS-CoV-2 infection (dated by TCRdb to the early 2020s). Study-level background: Because TCR sequencing was done on bulk RNA from unsorted whole blood, the alpha and beta chains could not be paired.

The library was produced with 5' RACE. Sequencing relied on a NextSeq 500. The TCR library protocol attached unique molecular identifiers to individual cDNA molecules to correct for sequencing error and PCR bias. Both TCR alpha and beta chains were sequenced, and tight co-correlation was observed between alpha and beta sequence abundances in each sample. The study's processing was this. Decombinator V4 was used to annotate TCR sequences for V gene, J gene and CDR3. TCRs were defined as expanded if a significant change between any two time points was detected under a Poisson model with p below 0.0001. Abundances of TCRs were expressed as counts per million after normalisation to the total number of TCRs sequenced in each sample. MAIT TCRs were defined by TRAV1-2 paired with TRAJ12, TRAJ20 or TRAJ33, and iNKT TCRs by TRAV10 paired with TRAJ18. A search of VDJdb, accessed on 1 November 2021, was run for TCRs annotated to CMV, EBV and SARS-CoV-2, with TCRs annotated for multiple antigens excluded. Through fastp at Q25 and MiXCR, TCRdb rebuilt clones from the public reads, retaining in-frame beta chains. Every distinct CDR3 protein forms one entry, paired with its most common genes and DNA. TCRdb's processing, not the authors' own work, is the source of the V and J calls. The sample yields tens of thousands of distinct CDR3 sequences; roughly 6.6% were counted once. The ten largest clones capture approximately 2.5% of the sample.

Set within a cohort of healthcare workers in London, UK, this nested case-control study involved weekly PCR testing of nasopharyngeal swabs along with blood sampling. Healthcare workers were recruited between 23 and 31 March 2020, during the week of the UK lockdown, and were followed weekly for up to about 16 weeks. What the work shows at the level of the full study, not this receptor alone: VDJdb matching was skewed toward anti-spike CD8 responses, so virus-specific expansions were likely underestimated and private and CD4 specificities were missed.

Sequences KGHSH (CDR1) and LQKENI (CDR2) are obtained from the germline V gene. Including the terminal cysteine and phenylalanine, the CDR3 comprises 14 residues. The entry retains the CDR3 DNA only, 42 bases that are in frame from base 1. V and J are truncated by 4 bases and 0 bases respectively, leaving an intervening sequence of 10 bases. This clonotype was sampled from an adult who was a healthcare worker with PCR-confirmed SARS-CoV-2 infection or an uninfected control (not recorded which). The sample was whole blood. The chain uses TRBV18 and TRBJ2-7, with TRBD1 tentatively as D gene (5 bases match). CDR3 loop: CASSLRQSSYEQYF. The DNA sequence is TGTGCCAGCTCACTAAGACAGAGCTCCTACGAGCAGTACTTC.